This T cell receptor (beta chain) was obtained from a study of control samples from healthy donors and cancer patients. This CDR3 comprises 16 residues. Germline CDR1 reads LGHNA; CDR2 reads YSLEER. Losses at the gene ends were 8 bases for V and 2 bases for J; bases not matched to a gene: 9. Clones were read by immunoSEQ multiplex PCR, and TCRdb kept only the in-frame ones, dropping some. The repertoire consists of tens of thousands of clones, with around 87% occurring once and the leading ten covering approximately 2.5%. The sequenced sample consisted of PBMCs. This receptor was taken from a woman aged 50 to 60 with head and neck cancer. J is TRBJ2-2 and V is TRBV4-3; TRBD1 matches at 9 bases. The CDR3 spells CASGDRGDYNTGELFF. The CDR3, as DNA: TGCGCCAGCGGCGACAGGGGGGATTACAACACCGGGGAGCTGTTTTTT.